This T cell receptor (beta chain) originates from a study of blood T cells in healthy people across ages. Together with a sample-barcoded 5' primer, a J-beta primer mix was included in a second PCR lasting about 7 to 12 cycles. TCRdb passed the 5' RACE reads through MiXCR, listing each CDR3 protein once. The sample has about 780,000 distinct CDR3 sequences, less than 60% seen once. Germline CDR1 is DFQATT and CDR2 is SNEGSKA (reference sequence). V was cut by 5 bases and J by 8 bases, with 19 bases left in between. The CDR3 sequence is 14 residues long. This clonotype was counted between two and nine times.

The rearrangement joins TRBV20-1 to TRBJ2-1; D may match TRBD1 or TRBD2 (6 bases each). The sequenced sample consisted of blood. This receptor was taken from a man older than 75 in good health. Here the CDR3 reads CSAPRGDRGHEQFF. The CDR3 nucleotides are TGCAGTGCTCCCCGTGGGGACCGGGGGCATGAGCAGTTCTTC.